The present T cell receptor beta chain was sequenced within a study of control samples from healthy donors and cancer patients. Profiled with immunoSEQ multiplex PCR; TCRdb holds only in-frame clones, not every one. The sample has about 190,000 clones; 90% to 95% are singletons. Trimming took 7 bases from V and 5 from J, leaving 8 bases between them. Germline CDR1 LNHDA, CDR2 SQIVND (reference sequence). The CDR3 has 11 amino acids. This TCR was sampled from a man aged 30-40 years in good health. Sequences were obtained from blood. V and J are TRBV19 and TRBJ1-2; unclear D gene. Here the CDR3 reads CASTAAYGYTF. CDR3 nucleotides: TGTGCCAGTACCGCGGCATATGGCTACACCTTC.